What follows are 23 T cell receptor beta chains derived from one specimen sequenced in a study of CD8+ T cells in alopecia areata. Extraction and reverse transcription of RNA yielded cDNA as the sequencing template. Assay: immunoSEQ multiplex PCR; the TCRdb copy retains only in-frame clones and omits some. The data show roughly 260,000 clones, with none appearing a single time. Researchers sorted pooled cutaneous lymph node cells on the basis of CD4, CD8alpha, NKG2D, NKG2ACE and other markers. Source material: CD4+ T cells sorted from a lymph node. These receptors all come from a C3H/HeJ mouse with alopecia areata. MHC haplotype here: H2-k.

In the case of this clone: Genes and germline are mouse. The read finishes 4 residues shy of the CDR3 end, and the germline J gene is used to complete it. The sample has other DNA sequences that encode this CDR3 too. The gene calls are TRBV1 and TRBJ2-5; 12 bases are shared with TRBD2. This CDR3 is built from 15 residues. Germline V lookup: CDR1 NSQYPW, CDR2 LRSPGD (reference sequence). CDR3 region: CTCSAGLGGQDTQYF. CDR3 DNA (partial): TGCACCTGCAGTGCAGGACTGGGGGGGCAGGAC. The full variable domain, rest sourced from reference TRBV1 and TRBJ2-5, is VTLLEQNPRWRLVPRGQAVNLRCILKNSQYPWMSWYQQDLQKQLQWLFTLRSPGDKEVKSLPGADYLATRVTDTELRLQVANMSQGRTLYCTCSAGLGGQDTQYFGPGTRLLVL.

Comment on this clone: Each gene name is a mouse one. The sequenced part of the CDR3 DNA is TGTGCCAGCAGCCCGACTGGGGGGGGTAACTATGCT. This translates into CASSPTGGGNYA. The whole CDR3 reads CASSPTGGGNYAEQFF. The chain uses TRBV19 and TRBJ2-1; TRBD2 aligns across 11 bases. The DNA ends 4 residues before the CDR3 does, and the rest of the CDR3 is filled in from the germline J gene. The CDR3 has 16 amino acids. V lost 5 bases, J lost 0 bases, and 4 bases stayed unmatched. Germline CDR1 reads FNHDT; CDR2 reads SITEND (reference sequence).

This clone came up a few times. Germline and genes: mouse. The read comes to an end 4 residues before the CDR3 does, leaving the germline J gene to fill in the end. This chain uses TRBV31 with TRBJ2-2, with D possibly being TRBD2 (5 bases). Looked up from germline, CDR1 is GKSSPN and CDR2 is SITVG. The CDR3 sequence is 15 residues long. Trimming removed 0 bases from V and 3 bases from J, with 11 bases in between. CDR3 loop: CAWSLEAGYTGQLYF. The part of the CDR3 DNA that was read is TGTGCCTGGAGTCTAGAGGCTGGGTACACCGGG.

This clone has just a few counts. A much bigger clone sits one base away, suggesting this may be a read error. Gene and germline names: mouse. The CDR3 end lies 4 residues beyond the end of the read and is filled in from the germline J gene. The same CDR3 is also encoded by other DNA sequences in this sample. The J gene is TRBJ2-5, the V gene TRBV5, with no clear D. The germline V gene encodes CDR1 LGHNA and CDR2 YNLKQL (reference sequence). V shed 1 base and J shed 0 bases, with 5 bases lying between them. The CDR3 extends over 14 amino acids. CDR3 protein: CASSQATNQDTQYF. The covered CDR3 bases are TGTGCCAGCAGCCAAGCGACAAACCAAGAC.

This clone occurred a few times. All gene names here are mouse names. The read terminates 4 residues ahead of where the CDR3 ends, so the germline J gene completes it. The chain couples TRBV19 to TRBJ2-1; 7 bases agree with TRBD1. The germline V gene has CDR1 FNHDT and CDR2 SITEND (reference sequence). V dropped 3 bases and J dropped 1; count of bases not matched to a gene: 4. The CDR3 has 15 amino acids. The chain's CDR3 is CASSRGRGNYAEQFF. The CDR3 DNA, read in part, is TGTGCCAGCAGTAGGGGCAGGGGGAACTATGCT.

The sample holds a few counts of this clone. All gene names here are mouse names. The observed sequence ends 4 residues before the CDR3 terminus, with the missing tail filled in from the germline J gene. The chain employs TRBV19 and TRBJ2-1, with 9 bases aligning to TRBD2. The CDR3 length is 15 residues. The germline gives CDR1 FNHDT, CDR2 SITEND (reference sequence). The trim removed 5 bases at V and 3 bases at J, leaving 6 bases unmatched. The CDR3 here is CASSPGDWVYAEQFF. The DNA read from the CDR3 is TGTGCCAGCAGCCCCGGGGACTGGGTCTATGCT.

To note about this clone: Gene names are the mouse ones. The CDR3 is cut off 4 residues early in the read; its end comes from the germline J gene. This chain links TRBV13-3 with TRBJ2-1; 8 bases agree with TRBD1. The CDR3 is 12 amino acids. Germline-derived CDR1 and CDR2 are NNHDY and SYVADS. Trimming at V came to 5 bases and at J to 5 bases, leaving 0 bases not matched to a gene. The covered CDR3 bases are TGTGCCAGCAGACAGGGGGATGCT. Its translation: CASRQGDA. The whole CDR3 protein reads CASRQGDAEQFF.

In this sample, this clone turned up a few times. Gene labels here are mouse ones. The CDR3 is cut off 4 residues early in the read; its end comes from the germline J gene. The chain carries TRBV13-2 and TRBJ2-3; the D is unclear. Trimming left V 3 bases short and J 0 bases short, with 11 bases between. There are 15 residues in the CDR3. Germline V gene sequence: CDR1 NNHNN, CDR2 SYGAGS (reference sequence). The CDR3 region is CASGGLVSSAETLYF. The part of the CDR3 DNA that was read is TGTGCCAGCGGTGGTCTGGTCTCTAGTGCAGAA.

This clone has a handful of counts. Gene names and germline refer to mouse. The read stops 4 residues short of the end of the CDR3; the missing end is completed from the germline J gene. The genes are TRBV4 and TRBJ2-3; 8 nucleotides match TRBD2. CDR3 size: 15 residues. Unmatched junction bases numbered 4, after V lost 5 bases and J lost 0 bases. Germline CDR1 and CDR2: LGHDT and YNNKQL (reference sequence). The chain's CDR3 is CASSATGGSAETLYF. Partial CDR3 DNA: TGTGCCAGCAGCGCCACTGGGGGTAGTGCAGAA.

This clone was detected a few times. Mouse germline and gene names are used. From the germline J gene comes the end of the CDR3, since the read stops 4 residues before it. The sample carries other DNA sequences with the same CDR3. The chain carries TRBV13-3 and TRBJ2-2; a weak D match, TRBD1 (5 bases). The CDR3 totals 14 residues. The V end was cut by 4 bases, the J end by 0 bases, with 7 bases between. The germline V gene has CDR1 NNHDY and CDR2 SYVADS. The sequenced CDR3 bases are TGTGCCAGCAGTCTACAGGCAAACACCGGG. It translates to CASSLQANTG. The full CDR3 is CASSLQANTGQLYF.

This clone was seen a few times. The germline and genes are mouse ones. The DNA ends 4 residues before the CDR3 does, and the rest of the CDR3 is filled in from the germline J gene. This chain joins TRBV5 and TRBJ1-1; 10 bases fit TRBD1. There are 17 residues in the CDR3. Germline V gene lookup returns CDR1 LGHNA and CDR2 YNLKQL (reference sequence). The V and J ends lost 0 bases and 4 bases, in that order; junction bases with no gene match: 8. The covered CDR3 bases are TGTGCCAGCAGCCAAGAGGGACAGGGGAAAGGACTCACA. It yields the protein CASSQEGQGKGLT. In full, the CDR3 is CASSQEGQGKGLTEVFF.

This clone appeared a few times. Germline and genes here are mouse. The DNA read from the CDR3 is TGTGCCAGCAGTGATGTTACAGGGAAT. It yields the protein CASSDVTGN. The full CDR3 protein is CASSDVTGNEQYF. The V and J genes are TRBV13-1 and TRBJ2-7, with a possible D match to TRBD1 (6 bases). The observed sequence ends 4 residues before the CDR3 terminus, with the missing tail filled in from the germline J gene. This CDR3 is built from 13 residues. CDR1 and CDR2 from the germline V gene are NSHNY and SYGAGN.

This clone turned up a few times. Here the gene names and germline are mouse. Read sequence stops 4 residues before the CDR3 end, and the germline J gene provides the missing end. Other DNA variants within this sample encode the same CDR3. The chain joins TRBV13-1 to TRBJ2-7; D uncertain. The CDR3 length is 12 residues. CDR1 and CDR2 from the germline V gene are NSHNY and SYGAGN. Partial CDR3 DNA: TGTGCCAGCAGTGATTCACTGTAT. It specifies CASSDSLY. In full, the CDR3 is CASSDSLYEQYF.

On this clone: Genes here carry mouse names. The read comes to an end 4 residues before the CDR3 does, leaving the germline J gene to fill in the end. The rearrangement joins TRBV19 to TRBJ2-4; 8 bases map to TRBD2. The germline V gene has CDR1 FNHDT and CDR2 SITEND (reference sequence). V shed 2 bases, J shed 2 bases, and the junction held 4 bases outside the gene matches. This CDR3 has 15 amino acids. The chain's CDR3 is CASSIRTGPQNTLYF. The covered CDR3 bases are TGTGCCAGCAGTATCCGGACTGGGCCTCAAAAC.

In regard to this clone: Gene names and germline match the mouse. The CDR3 end lies 4 residues beyond the end of the read and is filled in from the germline J gene. The genes are TRBV1 and TRBJ2-1, with 7 bases aligning to TRBD2. Germline V gene lookup returns CDR1 NSQYPW and CDR2 LRSPGD (reference sequence). The CDR3 covers 16 residues. V was clipped by 0 bases and J by 0 bases; unmatched bases: 2. CDR3 sequence reads: CTCSADLGDNYAEQFF. The CDR3 bases that were read are TGCACCTGCAGTGCAGATCTGGGGGATAACTATGCT.

This clone was counted between two and nine times. These gene names are mouse names. The read falls 3 residues short of the CDR3 end, and the missing part is taken from the germline J gene. Other DNA sequences of this sample code for an identical CDR3. The genes are TRBV14 and TRBJ1-6, with a tentative D call TRBD1 (6 bases). TRBJ1-6 is treated as an ORF (open reading frame) with a function not yet certain. This CDR3 is 13 amino acids long. The V gene's germline CDR1 is SGHDT and CDR2 FRDEAV. V dropped 5 bases and J dropped 5 bases, with 8 bases sitting between them. The CDR3 bases that were read are TGTGCCAGCAGCAGGGACAATAATTCGCCC. Translating it yields CASSRDNNSP. The full-length CDR3 reads as CASSRDNNSPLYF.

Concerning this clone: Gene names and germline match the mouse. The CDR3 end is not reached by the read, which stops 4 residues before it; the germline J gene fills it in. At the DNA level, this CDR3 is encoded by other sequences in the same sample as well. The chain couples TRBV1 to TRBJ2-3, with 8 bases that match TRBD2. The CDR3 totals 15 residues. J lost 1 base, V lost 1 base, and 1 base had no gene match. The V gene's germline CDR1 is NSQYPW and CDR2 LRSPGD (reference sequence). CDR3 in amino acids: CTCSAGGGRAETLYF. Incomplete CDR3 DNA: TGCACCTGCAGTGCAGGGGGGGGGCGTGCAGAA.

As to this clone: The genes and germline here are from mouse. The sequenced fragment ends 4 residues before the CDR3 boundary, so the rest is inferred from the germline J gene. The genes are TRBV1 and TRBJ2-1; D gene uncertain. Trimming left V 2 bases short and J 1 base short, with 6 bases between. The CDR3 contains 14 residues. Germline-derived CDR1 and CDR2 are NSQYPW and LRSPGD (reference sequence). CDR3 sequence reads: CTCSAQDNYAEQFF. The sequenced CDR3 bases are TGCACCTGCAGTGCACAGGACAACTATGCT.

This clone came up many times. These gene names are mouse names. The read is 4 residues too short to cover the CDR3 end, so that end is filled in from the germline J gene. This chain uses TRBV17 with TRBJ2-2; 8 bases agree with TRBD2. The V segment lost 1 base and the J segment 4 bases; nucleotides outside the gene matches: 2. The CDR3 spans 15 residues. From germline, CDR1 is MNHDT and CDR2 YYDKIL. CDR3 DNA, as far as it was read: TGTGCTAGCAGTAGAGGACTGGGGCCCACCGGG. Translating it yields CASSRGLGPTG. The whole CDR3 region reads CASSRGLGPTGQLYF.

Note on this clone: Gene labels here are mouse ones. The read terminates 4 residues ahead of where the CDR3 ends, so the germline J gene completes it. The chain carries TRBV19 and TRBJ2-3, with 11 bases matching TRBD2. The CDR3 contains 14 residues. The V gene's germline CDR1 is FNHDT and CDR2 SITEND (reference sequence). CDR3 sequence: CASSPTGGGETLYF. The sequenced CDR3 bases are TGTGCCAGCAGTCCGACTGGGGGGGGAGAA.

This clone was detected only a few times. The germline and genes are mouse ones. The observed sequence ends 4 residues before the CDR3 terminus, with the missing tail filled in from the germline J gene. This CDR3 is also generated by other DNA sequences in the sample. The V call is TRBV5, the J call TRBJ2-2; D unclear. Germline CDR1 is LGHNA and CDR2 is YNLKQL (reference sequence). Deletions cut 0 bases from V and 0 bases from J, with 5 bases between. The CDR3 is 15 residues long. The sequenced CDR3 bases are TGTGCCAGCAGCCAAGAGTCAGCAAACACCGGG. Translating gives CASSQESANTG. The entire CDR3 protein is CASSQESANTGQLYF.

This clone was detected a few times. Any gene name here is a mouse gene name. The sequenced part of the CDR3 DNA is TGTGCCAGCGGCCCCTCCGGGACAGGACAAGAC. This encodes CASGPSGTGQD. The whole CDR3 protein reads CASGPSGTGQDTQYF. The chain carries TRBV13-2 and TRBJ2-5, with 8 bases lining up with TRBD1. Sequencing ends 4 residues short of the CDR3 end; the germline J gene provides the rest. J was trimmed by 3 bases and V by 5 bases; bases with no gene match: 8. The CDR3 has 15 amino acids. Germline CDR1 NNHNN, CDR2 SYGAGS (reference sequence).

This clone occurred a few times. Here the gene names and germline are mouse. The CDR3 extends 4 residues past the end of the read, so its final part is completed from the germline J gene. The chain joins TRBV5 to TRBJ2-5; TRBD1 aligns across 7 bases. CDR3 length: 14 residues. Looked up from germline, CDR1 is LGHNA and CDR2 is YNLKQL (reference sequence). CDR3 protein: CASSQDRGFDTQYF. The DNA read from the CDR3 is TGTGCCAGCAGCCAAGACAGGGGGTTTGAC.